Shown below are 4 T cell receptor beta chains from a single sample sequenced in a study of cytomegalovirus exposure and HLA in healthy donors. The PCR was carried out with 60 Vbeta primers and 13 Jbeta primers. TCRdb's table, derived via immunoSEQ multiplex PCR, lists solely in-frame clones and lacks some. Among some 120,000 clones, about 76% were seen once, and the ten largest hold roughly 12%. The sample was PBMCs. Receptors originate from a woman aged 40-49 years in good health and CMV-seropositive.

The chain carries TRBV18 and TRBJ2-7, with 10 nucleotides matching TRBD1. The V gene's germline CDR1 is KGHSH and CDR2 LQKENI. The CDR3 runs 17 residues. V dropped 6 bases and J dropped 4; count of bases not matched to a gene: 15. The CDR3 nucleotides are TGTGCCAGCTCTCCAATGGGGAAACCGGGACAGGGGTACGAGCAGTACTTC. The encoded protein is CASSPMGKPGQGYEQYF.

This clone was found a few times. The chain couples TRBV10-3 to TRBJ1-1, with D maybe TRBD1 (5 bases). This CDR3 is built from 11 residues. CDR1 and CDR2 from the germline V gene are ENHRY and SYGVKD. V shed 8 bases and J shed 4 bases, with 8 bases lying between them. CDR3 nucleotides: TGTGCCATCTTGGACACCACTGAAGCTTTCTTT. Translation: CAILDTTEAFF.

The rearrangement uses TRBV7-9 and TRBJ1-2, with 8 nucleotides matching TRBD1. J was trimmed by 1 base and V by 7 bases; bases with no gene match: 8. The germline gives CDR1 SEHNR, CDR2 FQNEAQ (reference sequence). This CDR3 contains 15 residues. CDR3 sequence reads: CASIDARGLNYGYTF. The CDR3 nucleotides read TGTGCCAGCATCGATGCCAGGGGGCTTAACTATGGCTACACCTTC. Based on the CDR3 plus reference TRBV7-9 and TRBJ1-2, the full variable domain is DTGVSQNPRHKITKRGQNVTFRCDPISEHNRLYWYRQTLGQGPEFLTYFQNEAQLEKSRLLSDRFSAERPKGSFSTLEIQRTEQGDSAMYLCASIDARGLNYGYTFGSGTRLTVV.

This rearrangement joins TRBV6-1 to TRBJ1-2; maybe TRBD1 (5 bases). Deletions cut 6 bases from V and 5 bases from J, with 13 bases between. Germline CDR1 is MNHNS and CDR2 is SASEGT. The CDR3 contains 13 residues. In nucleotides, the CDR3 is TGTGCCAGCAGCGTGGGACTAAATTATGGCTACACCTTC. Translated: CASSVGLNYGYTF.